This T cell receptor beta chain was retrieved from a study of CD8 T cells in ankylosing spondylitis. In its sample, this clonotype was seen a few times. Antigen: not known. Study-level results: With a CD8+ phenotype, disease-linked clones were relatively rare in peripheral blood. Matched synovial fluid from ankylosing spondylitis patients was reported to be enriched for disease-linked clones. A TCR beta motif made of fewer than ten highly homologous variants seemed typical of ankylosing spondylitis blood. Past research had described some motif variants in reactive arthritis synovial fluid and blood.

Construction of TCR beta libraries was performed using quantitative 5'-RACE with molecular barcodes. Each CDR3 protein gets one entry after TCRdb re-called the 5' RACE reads with MiXCR. The table records 750,000 to 850,000 distinct CDR3 sequences, about 10% of them present only once. What was sequenced was blood, either unsorted or a sorted T cell fraction (not recorded which). This TCR was sampled from a male donor with ankylosing spondylitis.

The CDR3: CSASEIKRPYNEQFF. Written as DNA, the CDR3 is TGCAGTGCTAGTGAAATCAAGCGGCCCTACAATGAGCAGTTCTTC. This sequence joins TRBV20-1 and TRBJ2-1, with D perhaps matching TRBD2 (5 bases). V shed 3 bases and J shed 2 bases, with 14 bases lying between them. CDR1 and CDR2 (germline): DFQATT, SNEGSKA (reference sequence). The CDR3 runs to 15 residues.